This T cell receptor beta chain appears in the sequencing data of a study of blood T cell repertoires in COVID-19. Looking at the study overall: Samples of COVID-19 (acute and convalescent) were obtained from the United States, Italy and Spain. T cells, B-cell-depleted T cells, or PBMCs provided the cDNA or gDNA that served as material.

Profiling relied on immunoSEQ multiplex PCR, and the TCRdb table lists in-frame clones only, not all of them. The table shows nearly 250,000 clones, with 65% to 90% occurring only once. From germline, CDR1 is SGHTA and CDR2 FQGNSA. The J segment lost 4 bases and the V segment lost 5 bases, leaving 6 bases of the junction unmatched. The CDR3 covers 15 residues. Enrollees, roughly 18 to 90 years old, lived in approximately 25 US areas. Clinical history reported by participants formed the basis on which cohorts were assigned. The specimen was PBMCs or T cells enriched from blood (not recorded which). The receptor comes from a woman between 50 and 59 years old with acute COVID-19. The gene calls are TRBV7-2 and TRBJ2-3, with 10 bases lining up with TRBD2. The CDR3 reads CASSPLAGNPDTQYF. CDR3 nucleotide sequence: TGTGCCAGCAGCCCACTAGCGGGGAATCCAGATACGCAGTATTTT.